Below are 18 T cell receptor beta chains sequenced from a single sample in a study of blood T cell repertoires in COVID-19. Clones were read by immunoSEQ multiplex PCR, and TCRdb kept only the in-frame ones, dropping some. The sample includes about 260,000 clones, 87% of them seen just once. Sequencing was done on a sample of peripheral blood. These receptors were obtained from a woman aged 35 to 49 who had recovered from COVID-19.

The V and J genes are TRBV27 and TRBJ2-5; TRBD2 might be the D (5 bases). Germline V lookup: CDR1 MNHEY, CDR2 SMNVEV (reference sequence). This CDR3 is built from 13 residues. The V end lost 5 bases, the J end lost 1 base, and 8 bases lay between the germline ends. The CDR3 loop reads CASSRRVQETQYF. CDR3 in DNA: TGTGCCAGCAGTCGGCGGGTCCAAGAGACCCAGTACTTC.

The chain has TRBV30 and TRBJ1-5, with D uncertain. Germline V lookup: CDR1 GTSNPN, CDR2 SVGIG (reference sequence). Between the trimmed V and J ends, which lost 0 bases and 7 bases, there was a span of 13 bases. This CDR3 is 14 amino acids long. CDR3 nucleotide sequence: TGTGCCTGGAGTGTACGACTGACTGCCCAGCCCCAGCATTTT. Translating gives CAWSVRLTAQPQHF.

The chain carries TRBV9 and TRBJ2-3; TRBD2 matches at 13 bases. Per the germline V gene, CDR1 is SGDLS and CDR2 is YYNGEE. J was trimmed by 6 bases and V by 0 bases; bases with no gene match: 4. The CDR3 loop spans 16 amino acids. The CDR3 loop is CASSVGGLAGSDTQYF. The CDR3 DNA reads TGTGCCAGCAGCGTAGGGGGACTAGCGGGGTCGGATACGCAGTATTTT.

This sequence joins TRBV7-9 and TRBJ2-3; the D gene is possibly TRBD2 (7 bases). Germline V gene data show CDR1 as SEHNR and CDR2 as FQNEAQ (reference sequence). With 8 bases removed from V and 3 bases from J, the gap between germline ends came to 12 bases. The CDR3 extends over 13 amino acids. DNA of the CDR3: TGTGCCAGCGGGGGGGCCGGGACAGATACGCAGTATTTT. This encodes CASGGAGTDTQYF.

The CDR3, as DNA: TGTGCCAGCAGCTGGCGGGACAGGGCTAATTCACCCCTCCACTTT. Translated, it gives CASSWRDRANSPLHF. V gene TRBV5-4 combines with J gene TRBJ1-6; TRBD1 aligns across 9 bases. The CDR3 runs to 15 residues. Germline loops: CDR1 SGHNT, CDR2 YYREEE (reference sequence). The V segment lost 3 bases and the J segment 6 bases; nucleotides outside the gene matches: 4.

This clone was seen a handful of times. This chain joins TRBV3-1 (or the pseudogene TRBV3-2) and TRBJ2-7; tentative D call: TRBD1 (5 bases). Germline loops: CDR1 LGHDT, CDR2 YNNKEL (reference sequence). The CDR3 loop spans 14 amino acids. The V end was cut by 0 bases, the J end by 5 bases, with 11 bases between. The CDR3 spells CASSQDTRVDEQYF. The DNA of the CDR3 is TGTGCCAGCAGCCAAGATACCAGGGTGGACGAGCAGTACTTC.

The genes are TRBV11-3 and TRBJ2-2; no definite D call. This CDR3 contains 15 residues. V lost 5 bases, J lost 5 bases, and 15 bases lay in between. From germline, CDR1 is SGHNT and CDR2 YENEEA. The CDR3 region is CASSRRSNPTGELFF. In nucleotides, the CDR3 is TGTGCCAGCAGCAGGAGATCCAACCCAACCGGGGAGCTGTTTTTT.

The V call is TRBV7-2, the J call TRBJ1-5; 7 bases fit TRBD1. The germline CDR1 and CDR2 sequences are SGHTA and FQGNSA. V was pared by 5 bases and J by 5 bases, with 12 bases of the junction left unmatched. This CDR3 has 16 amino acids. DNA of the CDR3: TGTGCCAGCAGCCCAAACCTAGGACAGGTGTATCAGCCCCAGCATTTT. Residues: CASSPNLGQVYQPQHF.

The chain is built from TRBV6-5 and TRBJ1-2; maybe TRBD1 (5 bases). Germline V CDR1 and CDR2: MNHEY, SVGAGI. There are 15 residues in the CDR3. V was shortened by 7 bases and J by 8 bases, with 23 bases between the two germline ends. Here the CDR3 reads CASTMMGKQGLGYTF. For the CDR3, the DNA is TGTGCCAGCACTATGATGGGAAAGCAGGGATTGGGCTACACCTTC.

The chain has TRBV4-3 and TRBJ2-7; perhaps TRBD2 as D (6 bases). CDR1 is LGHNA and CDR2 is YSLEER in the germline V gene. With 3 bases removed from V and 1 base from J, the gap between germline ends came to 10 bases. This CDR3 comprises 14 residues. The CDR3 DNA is TGCGCCAGCAGCCAGCTCGGGGGTTCCTACGAGCAGTACTTC. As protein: CASSQLGGSYEQYF.

CDR3 residues: CASPDRADYNEQFF. The CDR3 nucleotides read TGTGCCAGCCCGGACAGGGCTGATTACAATGAGCAGTTCTTC. This rearrangement joins TRBV25-1 to TRBJ2-1; TRBD1 aligns across 8 bases. V lost 8 bases, J lost 4 bases, and 7 bases stayed unmatched. CDR3 length: 14 residues. CDR1 and CDR2 (germline): MGHDK, SYGVNS.

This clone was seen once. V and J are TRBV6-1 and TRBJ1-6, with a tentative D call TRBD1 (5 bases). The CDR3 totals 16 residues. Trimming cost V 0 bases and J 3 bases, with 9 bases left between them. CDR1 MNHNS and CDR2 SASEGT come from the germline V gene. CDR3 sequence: CASSEATGIYNSPLHF. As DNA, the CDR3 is TGTGCCAGCAGTGAAGCAACAGGCATCTATAATTCACCCCTCCACTTT.

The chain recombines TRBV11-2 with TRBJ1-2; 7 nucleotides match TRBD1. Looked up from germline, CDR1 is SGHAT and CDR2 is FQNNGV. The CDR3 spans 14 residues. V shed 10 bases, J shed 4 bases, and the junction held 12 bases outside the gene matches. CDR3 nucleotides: TGTGCCACTACGGACGACAGGGTCGGCTATGGCTACACCTTC. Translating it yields CATTDDRVGYGYTF.

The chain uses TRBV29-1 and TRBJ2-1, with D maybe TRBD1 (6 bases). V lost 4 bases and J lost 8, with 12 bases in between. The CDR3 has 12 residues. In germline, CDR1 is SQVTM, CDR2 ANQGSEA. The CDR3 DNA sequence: TGCAGCGTTGGGGCAGGGGTCGATGAGCAGTTCTTC. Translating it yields CSVGAGVDEQFF.

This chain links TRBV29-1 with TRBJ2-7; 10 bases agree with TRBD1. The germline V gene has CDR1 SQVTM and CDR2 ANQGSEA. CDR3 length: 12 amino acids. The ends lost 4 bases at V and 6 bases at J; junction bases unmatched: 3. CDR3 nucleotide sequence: TGCAGCGTTGGGGGACAGGGGAGCGAGCAGTACTTC. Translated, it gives CSVGGQGSEQYF.

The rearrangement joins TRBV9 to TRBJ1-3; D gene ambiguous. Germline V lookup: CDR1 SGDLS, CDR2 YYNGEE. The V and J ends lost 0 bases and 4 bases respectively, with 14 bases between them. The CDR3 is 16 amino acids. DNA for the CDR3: TGTGCCAGCAGCGTAGCTCCCCGGGGTTCGGGAAACACCATATATTTT. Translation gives CASSVAPRGSGNTIYF.

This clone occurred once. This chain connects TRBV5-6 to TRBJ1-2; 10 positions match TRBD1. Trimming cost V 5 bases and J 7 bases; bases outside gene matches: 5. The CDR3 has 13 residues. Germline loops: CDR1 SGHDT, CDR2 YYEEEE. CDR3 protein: CASSGTGVSGYTF. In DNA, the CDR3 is TGTGCCAGCAGTGGGACAGGGGTAAGTGGCTACACCTTC.

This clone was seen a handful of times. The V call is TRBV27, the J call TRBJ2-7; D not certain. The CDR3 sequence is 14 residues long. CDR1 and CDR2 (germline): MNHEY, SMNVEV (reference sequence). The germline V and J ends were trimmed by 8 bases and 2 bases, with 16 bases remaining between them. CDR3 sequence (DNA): TGTGCCAGCGGGTCCTGGGCCACTGCCTACGAGCAGTACTTC. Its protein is CASGSWATAYEQYF.